This T cell receptor (beta chain) was recovered during a study of response to subunit inactivated influenza vaccine. This clonotype was seen only a few times. Its antigen is not identified. A junction boundary mismatches the germline segment, possibly from a read error. Study observations and caveats: New T cells are recruited in small numbers by each seasonal influenza vaccination, according to the authors' suggestion.

CDR1 and CDR2 from the germline V gene are SSHAT and FNYEAQ (reference sequence). The CDR3 has 13 residues. TCRdb reanalysed the RT-PCR reads using MiXCR and keeps one entry per CDR3 protein. In the table there are about 700,000 distinct CDR3 sequences, more than 11% of which are singletons. This chain connects TRBV7-7 to TRBJ2-7; 7 nucleotides line up with TRBD1. The sequence came from a man in his forties or fifties who received an inactivated influenza vaccine. The sample was PBMCs from blood, taken less than 15 days before vaccination. As DNA, the CDR3 is TGTGCTAGCAGCCCGGGACAGTCAGGCGAGCAGTACTTC. Its translation is CASSPGQSGEQYF. Looking up the rest from reference TRBV7-7 and TRBJ2-7 gives the full variable domain: GAGVSQSPRYKVTKRGQDVTLRCDPISSHATLYWYQQALGQGPEFLTYFNYEAQPDKSGLPSDRFSAERPEGSISTLTIQRTEQRDSAMYRCASSPGQSGEQYFGPGTRLTVT.